This is a list of T cell receptor beta chains from one sample in a study of cytomegalovirus exposure and HLA in healthy donors. Some clones are missing from TCRdb's copy, which holds only in-frame ones; the method was immunoSEQ multiplex PCR. The sample lists roughly 98,000 clones, roughly 84% seen once, with 6.3% in the top ten. Material for sequencing was PBMCs. The source is a young man in good health and CMV-seropositive. CDR3s include the opening cysteine and the closing phenylalanine or tryptophan. A D gene is named only where the DNA matches it firmly.

V gene	D gene	J gene	CDR3 protein	CDR3 DNA
TRBV27	TRBD1	TRBJ1-1	CASSLGQGVAEAFF	TGTGCCAGCAGTTTGGGACAGGGAGTCGCTGAAGCTTTCTTT
TRBV2	TRBD2	TRBJ2-1	CPASGSMDEQFF	TGTCCGGCTAGCGGGAGTATGGATGAGCAGTTCTTC
TRBV6-1	TRBD1	TRBJ1-5	CASREGTGNSQPQHF	TGTGCCAGCAGGGAGGGGACAGGGAATTCCCAGCCCCAGCATTTT
TRBV9	NA	TRBJ2-3	CASSVDTSTDTQYF	TGTGCCAGCAGCGTGGACACTAGCACAGATACGCAGTATTTT
TRBV29-1	NA	TRBJ1-1	CSVAAGDTEAFF	TGCAGCGTTGCGGCAGGGGACACTGAAGCTTTCTTT
TRBV7-6	NA	TRBJ1-5	CASSSGLANQPQHF	TGTGCCAGCAGCTCAGGGTTGGCCAATCAGCCCCAGCATTTT
TRBV19	NA	TRBJ2-3	CASSPDSYPGTDTQYF	TGTGCCAGTAGTCCAGACAGTTACCCCGGCACAGATACGCAGTATTTT
TRBV10-3	TRBD1	TRBJ2-2	CAITRGQGADTGELFF	TGTGCCATCACAAGGGGACAGGGGGCCGACACCGGGGAGCTGTTTTTT
TRBV19	NA	TRBJ2-3	CASSILPGPDTQYF	TGTGCCAGTAGTATCCTGCCAGGGCCAGATACGCAGTATTTT
TRBV5-4	TRBD1	TRBJ2-5	CASSFPGTEETQYF	TGTGCCAGCAGCTTTCCCGGGACAGAAGAGACCCAGTACTTC